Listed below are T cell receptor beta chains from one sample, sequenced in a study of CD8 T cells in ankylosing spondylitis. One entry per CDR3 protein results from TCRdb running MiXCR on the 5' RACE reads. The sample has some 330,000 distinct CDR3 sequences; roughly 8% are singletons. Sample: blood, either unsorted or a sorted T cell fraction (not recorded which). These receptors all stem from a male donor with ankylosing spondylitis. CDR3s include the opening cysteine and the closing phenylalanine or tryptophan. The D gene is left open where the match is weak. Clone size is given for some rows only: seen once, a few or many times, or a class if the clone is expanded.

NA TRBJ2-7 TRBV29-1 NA CSASYGSEQYF TGCAGCGCTAGCTACGGTAGCGAGCAGTACTTC
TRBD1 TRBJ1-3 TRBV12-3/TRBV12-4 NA CASSGGQERGNTIYF TGTGCCAGCAGTGGAGGACAGGAGAGGGGAAACACCATATATTTT
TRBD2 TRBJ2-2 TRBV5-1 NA CASSTARGVTGELFF TGCGCCAGCAGCACAGCGCGGGGGGTCACCGGGGAGCTGTTTTTT
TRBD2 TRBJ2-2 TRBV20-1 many CSARVQRETGELFF TGCAGTGCTAGAGTACAGCGGGAAACCGGGGAGCTGTTTTTT
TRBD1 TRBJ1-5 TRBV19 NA CASSSPRTGGPYGNQPQHF TGTGCCAGTAGTTCCCCCCGGACAGGGGGGCCTTATGGCAATCAGCCCCAGCATTTT
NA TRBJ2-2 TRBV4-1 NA CASSRRDGITGELFF TGCGCCAGCAGCCGCAGGGACGGAATCACCGGGGAGCTGTTTTTT
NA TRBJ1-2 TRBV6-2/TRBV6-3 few CASSYGGQMRGGYTF TGTGCCAGCAGTTACGGTGGACAGATGCGTGGTGGCTACACCTTC
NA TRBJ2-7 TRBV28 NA CASSSTRRAGPYEQYF TGTGCCAGCAGTTCGACTCGCCGGGCAGGGCCTTACGAGCAGTACTTC
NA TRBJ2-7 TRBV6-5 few CASTDRWEQYF TGTGCCAGCACCGACAGGTGGGAGCAGTACTTC
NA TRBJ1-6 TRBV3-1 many CASSQENLGHSSPLHF TGTGCCAGCAGCCAAGAAAATTTAGGACACAGTTCACCCCTCCACTTT
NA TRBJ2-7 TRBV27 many CASSLRRQAYYEQYF TGTGCCAGCAGTTTAAGGCGGCAGGCGTACTACGAGCAGTACTTC
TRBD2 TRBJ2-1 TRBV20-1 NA CSARPSGRGYEQFF TGCAGTGCCCGGCCGAGCGGGAGAGGGTATGAGCAGTTCTTC
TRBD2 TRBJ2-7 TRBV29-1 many CSVVGVASGSYEQYF TGCAGCGTTGTTGGGGTGGCTAGCGGGAGTTACGAGCAGTACTTC
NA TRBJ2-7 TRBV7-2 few CASSLEGDYSEQYF TGTGCCAGCAGCTTAGAGGGGGACTATTCCGAGCAGTACTTC